The present entry profiles one T cell receptor (beta chain) with its context. Germline CDR1 LNHDA, CDR2 SQIVND (reference sequence). The CDR3 is 13 residues long. V lost 7 bases, J lost 4 bases, and 11 bases lay in between. These data originate in a study of OX40 agonist ivuxolimab in advanced cancers. Using immunoSEQ multiplex PCR, the repertoire was profiled, and TCRdb retains in-frame clones only, with some absent. The sample holds 40,000 to 45,000 clones, 65% to 85% seen once. The J gene is TRBJ1-3, the V gene TRBV19; a possible D gene is TRBD1 (5 bases). The specimen comprised CD4+ or CD8+ T cells sorted from blood, sampled in a trial of the OX40 agonist ivuxolimab. This receptor was obtained from an adult with an advanced solid tumor such as melanoma, head and neck, liver or kidney cancer. The CDR3 coding sequence is TGTGCCAGTATGGAGGGGAACGGAAACACCATATATTTT. This codes for CASMEGNGNTIYF.